This T cell receptor beta chain came from a study of T-cell reconstitution after alpha-beta-depleted transplantation in children (dated by TCRdb to about 2016). Background on the whole study: Using TCR repertoire profiling, the study quantitatively followed how T-cell immune reconstitution unfolded in children after TCRalphabeta/CD19-depleted allogeneic hematopoietic cell transplantation. Overall results and qualifications from the work: The high TCRbeta diversity at day 60 in some patients was ascribed to recipient T cells and intrathymic progenitors that had survived conditioning. About two months after transplant, the apparently early recovery of alphabetaT-cell counts reportedly depended on just several hundred clones that had expanded rapidly and came from non-depleted graft cells. Hyperexpanded clone frequencies declined over subsequent months; after one year, T-cell counts and TCRbeta diversity were mostly attributed to newly produced T cells.

The sample's treatment or condition label is to be understood as: allogeneic hematopoietic cell transplantation with graft depleted of TCRalphabeta T cells and CD19 B cells. Transplant recipients were children who received TCRalphabeta/CD19-depleted allogeneic hematopoietic cell grafts. The library was built by means of PCR. Sequencer: Illumina HiSeq 2500. TCR library preparation used molecular barcoding, with unique molecular identifiers applied to normalize quantification of the TCRbeta repertoire. Clones were called with MiXCR by TCRdb after fastp trimmed the public reads at Q25, and only in-frame beta chains were retained. A single entry per CDR3 protein holds the most common genes and DNA from its merged rows. In all, the sample holds under 300,000 distinct CDR3 sequences, and 9.5% to 13% of those were seen once. The top ten clonotypes cover about 20% of the sample. This clonotype was recorded at least ten times. Its binding antigen is unknown. There are no base qualities to consult, and no much larger clone falls within one base.

The specimen was peripheral blood, collected 180 days after TCRalphabeta/CD19-depleted stem cell transplant. The clonotype comes from a male patient between 2 and 9 years old who had a stem cell transplant for chronic granulomatous disease, so the T cells may come from the graft donor.

The nucleotides read TGTGCCAGCAGCGTAGTTGGGACTAGCTCCTACAATGAGCAGTTCTTC. Its protein product is CASSVVGTSSYNEQFF. In this chain, TRBV9 is recombined with TRBJ2-1, and 8 bases in between align with TRBD2. Trimming removed 0 bases from V and 0 bases from J; the gene matches leave 2 bases unexplained. Including cysteine and phenylalanine, the CDR3 has 16 amino acids. Of all the DNA, just the CDR3 is kept, 48 bases in frame from base 1. The germline V gene yields SGDLS for CDR1 and YYNGEE for CDR2.